A selection of T cell receptor beta chains follows, all from one sample in a study of T cell repertoires in cytomegalovirus infection. TCRdb recomputed calls from the reads with MiXCR, one row per CDR3 protein. The table records about 180,000 distinct CDR3 sequences, approximately 14% of them present only once. What was sequenced was PBMCs. Receptor source: a human donor in good health (CMV status not recorded). Some clones in this sample may be carry-over from other donors' samples. Each CDR3 is given with its conserved first and last residue. A D gene is named only where the DNA matches it firmly. Not all rows give a size; the values are once, few, many and, for expanded clones, a class.

clone_size,j_call,v_call,d_call,cdr3_length,cdr3_aa,cdr3_nt
NA,TRBJ2-1,TRBV6-1,TRBD2,16,CASSELGGSSYNEQFF,TGTGCCAGCAGTGAACTGGGGGGGAGCTCCTACAATGAGCAGTTCTTC
NA,TRBJ2-7,TRBV6-6,TRBD1,15,CASDDPRQGDYEQYF,TGTGCCAGCGACGACCCGAGACAGGGGGACTACGAGCAGTACTTC
many,TRBJ2-3,TRBV19,NA,15,CASSMRAGRADTQYF,TGTGCCAGTAGTATGAGGGCGGGCCGCGCGGATACGCAGTATTTT
NA,TRBJ2-7,TRBV6-8,NA,16,CASSYATRGGRDKQYF,TGTGCCAGCAGTTACGCTACACGTGGGGGTAGGGACAAGCAGTACTTC
few,TRBJ1-6,TRBV29-1,TRBD1,13,CSVRTGQNSPLHF,TGCAGCGTCCGGACAGGGCAAAATTCACCCCTCCACTTT
few,TRBJ2-5,TRBV29-1,TRBD2,14,CSVVASGAQETQYF,TGCAGCGTTGTGGCTAGCGGGGCTCAAGAGACCCAGTACTTC
few,TRBJ2-7,TRBV6-2/TRBV6-3,NA,14,CASSYRTGTREQYF,TGTGCCAGCAGTTACCGGACCGGGACGAGAGAGCAGTACTTC
many,TRBJ2-7,TRBV25-1,NA,13,CASSETSSYEQYF,TGTGCCAGCAGTGAGACTAGCTCCTACGAGCAGTACTTC
NA,TRBJ2-3,TRBV7-9,NA,12,CASSLWSDTQYF,TGTGCCAGCAGCTTATGGTCGGATACGCAGTATTTT
few,TRBJ1-5,TRBV5-5,NA,16,CASSPGGRGWNQPQHF,TGTGCCAGCAGCCCTGGGGGACGGGGATGGAATCAGCCCCAGCATTTT
NA,TRBJ2-7,TRBV7-4,TRBD1,14,CASSGQDGMYEQYF,TGTGCCAGCAGCGGACAGGACGGAATGTACGAGCAGTACTTC
few,TRBJ2-7,TRBV30,TRBD2,15,CAWSGGSGRAREQYF,TGTGCCTGGAGTGGGGGTAGCGGGAGGGCCCGCGAGCAGTACTTC
many,TRBJ1-1,TRBV6-5,NA,14,CASSLNTGRTEAFF,TGTGCCAGCAGCTTAAACACAGGGAGGACTGAAGCTTTCTTT
many,TRBJ1-1,TRBV29-1,NA,14,CSVEDFKRNTEAFF,TGCAGCGTTGAAGATTTTAAGCGGAACACTGAAGCTTTCTTT
many,TRBJ2-5,TRBV7-2,NA,15,CASSLNRNYQETQYF,TGTGCCAGCAGCTTAAACAGGAACTACCAAGAGACCCAGTACTTC
many,TRBJ2-3,TRBV6-1,NA,15,CASNSGAVIRDTQYF,TGTGCCAGCAACTCAGGGGCGGTCATAAGAGATACGCAGTATTTT
many,TRBJ1-1,TRBV19,NA,13,CASSIDHSGTAFF,TGTGCCAGTAGTATAGATCACTCCGGAACGGCTTTCTTT
NA,TRBJ2-5,TRBV5-6,NA,13,CASSFGGIETQYF,TGTGCCAGCAGCTTTGGGGGAATCGAGACCCAGTACTTC
once,TRBJ1-2,TRBV6-5,TRBD1,15,CASRPKGAGDYGYTF,TGTGCCAGCAGGCCAAAGGGGGCGGGGGACTATGGCTACACCTTC
few,TRBJ1-5,TRBV20-1,NA,14,CSASGTLADQPQHF,TGCAGTGCTAGTGGGACACTAGCTGATCAGCCCCAGCATTTT
many,TRBJ2-7,TRBV7-2,TRBD1,14,CASSRDRGSYEQYF,TGTGCCAGCAGTCGTGACAGGGGCTCCTACGAGCAGTACTTC
few,TRBJ2-7,TRBV7-2,NA,15,CASSLALRTAYEQYF,TGTGCCAGCAGCTTAGCGCTGAGAACAGCCTACGAGCAGTACTTC
many,TRBJ2-3,TRBV2,TRBD1,18,CASLRQGTSRRRTDTQYF,TGTGCCAGCCTAAGACAGGGGACTTCACGTAGACGCACAGATACGCAGTATTTT
many,TRBJ2-7,TRBV7-6,TRBD2,15,CASSSGLGPMYEQYF,TGTGCCAGCAGCTCGGGACTAGGGCCCATGTACGAGCAGTACTTC
many,TRBJ2-3,TRBV7-6,TRBD2,13,CASGGRSTDTQYF,TGTGCCAGCGGCGGGAGGAGCACAGATACGCAGTATTTT
many,TRBJ2-3,TRBV7-2,NA,14,CASSSQLGTDTQYF,TGTGCCAGCAGCTCGCAACTAGGCACAGATACGCAGTATTTT
many,TRBJ2-1,TRBV20-1,NA,17,CSARKSRAGSSYNEQFF,TGCAGTGCTAGAAAATCTCGGGCAGGGAGCTCCTACAATGAGCAGTTCTTC
few,TRBJ2-6,TRBV20-1,NA,15,CSARSGSGGANVLTF,TGCAGTGCTAGGTCGGGCTCGGGAGGGGCCAACGTCCTGACTTTC
many,TRBJ1-4,TRBV7-2,TRBD1,18,CASSLHDRGTATNEKLFF,TGTGCCAGCAGCTTACACGACAGGGGAACTGCCACTAATGAAAAACTGTTTTTT